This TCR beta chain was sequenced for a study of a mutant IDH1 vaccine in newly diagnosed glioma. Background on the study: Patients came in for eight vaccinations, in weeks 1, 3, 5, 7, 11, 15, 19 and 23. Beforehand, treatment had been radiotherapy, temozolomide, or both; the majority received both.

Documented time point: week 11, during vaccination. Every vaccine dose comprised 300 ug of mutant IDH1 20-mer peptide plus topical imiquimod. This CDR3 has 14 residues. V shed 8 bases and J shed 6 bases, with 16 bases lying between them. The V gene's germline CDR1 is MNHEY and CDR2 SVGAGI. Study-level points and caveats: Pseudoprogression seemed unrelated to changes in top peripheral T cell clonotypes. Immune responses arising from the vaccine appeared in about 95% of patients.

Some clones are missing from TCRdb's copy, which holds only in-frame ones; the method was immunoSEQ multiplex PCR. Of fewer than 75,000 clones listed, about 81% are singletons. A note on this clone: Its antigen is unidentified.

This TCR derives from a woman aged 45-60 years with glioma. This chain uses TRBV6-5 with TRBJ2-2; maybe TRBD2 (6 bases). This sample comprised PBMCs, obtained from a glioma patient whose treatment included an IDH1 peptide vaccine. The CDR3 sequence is CASSRRRDAGELFF. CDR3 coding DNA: TGTGCCAGCTCGAGGAGGAGGGACGCCGGGGAGCTGTTTTTT.